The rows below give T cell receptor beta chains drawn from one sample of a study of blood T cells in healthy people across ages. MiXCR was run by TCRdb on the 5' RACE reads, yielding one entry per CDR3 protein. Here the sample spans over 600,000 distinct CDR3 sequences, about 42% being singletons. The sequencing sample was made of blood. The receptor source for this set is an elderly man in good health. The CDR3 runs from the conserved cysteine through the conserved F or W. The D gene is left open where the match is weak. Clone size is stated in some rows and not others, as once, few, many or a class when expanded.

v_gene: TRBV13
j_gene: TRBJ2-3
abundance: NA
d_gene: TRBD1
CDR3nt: TGTGCCAGCAGCGGACCCGACAGGGATCTTACGCAGTATTTT
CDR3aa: CASSGPDRDLTQYF

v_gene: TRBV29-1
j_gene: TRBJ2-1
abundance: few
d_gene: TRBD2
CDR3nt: TGCAGCGTTGACGGCCTAGCGGCTTCCCCAGATTACAATGAGCAGTTCTTC
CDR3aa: CSVDGLAASPDYNEQFF

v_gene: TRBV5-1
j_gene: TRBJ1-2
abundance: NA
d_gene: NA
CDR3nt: TGCGCCAGCAGCGCAACTGACTACATCCGAAACTATGGCTACACCTTC
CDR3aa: CASSATDYIRNYGYTF

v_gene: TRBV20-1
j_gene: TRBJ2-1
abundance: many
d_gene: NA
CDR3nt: TGCAGTGCTTTTACTATGGTTCAAAGAGCCAGCTCCTACAATGAGCAGTTCTTC
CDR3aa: CSAFTMVQRASSYNEQFF

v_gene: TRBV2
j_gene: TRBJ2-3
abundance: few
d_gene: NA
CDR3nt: TGTGCCAGCAGTGAAGGGTGGGCAGGACCCAACACAGATACGCAGTATTTT
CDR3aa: CASSEGWAGPNTDTQYF

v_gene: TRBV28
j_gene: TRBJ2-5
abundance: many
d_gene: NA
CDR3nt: TGTGCCAGCAGTTTGATTAGGAGGAGGCAAGAGACCCAGTACTTC
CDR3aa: CASSLIRRRQETQYF

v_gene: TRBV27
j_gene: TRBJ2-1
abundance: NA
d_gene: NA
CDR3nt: TGTGCCAGCAGTTTATCGGCCCGCTTGAGGCAGCAGTTCTTC
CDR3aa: CASSLSARLRQQFF

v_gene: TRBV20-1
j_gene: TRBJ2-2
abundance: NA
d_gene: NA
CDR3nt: TGCAGTGCTAGAGATCATGCCAGGGCTCCCGGGGAGCTGTTTTTT
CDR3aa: CSARDHARAPGELFF

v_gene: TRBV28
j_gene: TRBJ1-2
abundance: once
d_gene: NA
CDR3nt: TGTGCCAGCAGTTTATGGCCAGGGGACTATGGCTACACCTTC
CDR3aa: CASSLWPGDYGYTF

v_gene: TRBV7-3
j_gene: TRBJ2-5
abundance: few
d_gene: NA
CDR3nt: TGTGCCAGCAGCTTAGGGACAAGGTATCAAGAGACCCAGTACTTC
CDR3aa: CASSLGTRYQETQYF

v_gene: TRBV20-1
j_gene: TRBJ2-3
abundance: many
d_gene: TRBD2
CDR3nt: TGCAGTGCTAGTATCTCCGGGAGGACAGATACGCAGTATTTT
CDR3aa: CSASISGRTDTQYF

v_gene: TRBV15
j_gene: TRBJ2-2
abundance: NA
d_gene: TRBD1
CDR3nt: TGTGCCACCAGCCGGAAGGGGGGTCAGGGGGCGCGTCTGAACACCGGGGAGCTGGTTTTT
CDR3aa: CATSRKGGQGARLNTGELVF

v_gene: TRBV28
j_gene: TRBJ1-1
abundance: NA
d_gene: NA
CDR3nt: TGTGCCAGCAGTCCGGACGGGGGGCTGAACACTGAAGCTTTCTTT
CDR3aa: CASSPDGGLNTEAFF

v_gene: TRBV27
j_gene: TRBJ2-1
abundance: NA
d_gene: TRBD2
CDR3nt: TGTGCCAGCAGTCCCCCTAGCGGGAGGGCCGTTGAGCAGTTCTTC
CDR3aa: CASSPPSGRAVEQFF

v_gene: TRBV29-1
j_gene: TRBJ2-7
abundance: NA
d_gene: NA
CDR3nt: TGCAGCGTTCGGGCAGTCTACGAGCAGTACTTC
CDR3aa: CSVRAVYEQYF

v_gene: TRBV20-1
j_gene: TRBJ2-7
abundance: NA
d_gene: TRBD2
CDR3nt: TGCAGTGCGCGGAGCGGGAGCTCTGTGTACGAGCAGTACTTC
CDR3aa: CSARSGSSVYEQYF

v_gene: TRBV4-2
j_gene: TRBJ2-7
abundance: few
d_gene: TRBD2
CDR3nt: TGTGCCAGCAGCACTAGCGGGAGCGGCTACGAGCAGTACTTC
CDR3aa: CASSTSGSGYEQYF

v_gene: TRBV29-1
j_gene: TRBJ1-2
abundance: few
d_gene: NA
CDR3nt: TGCAGCGTTGGGACGGGAGCAGCTAACTATGGCTACACCTTC
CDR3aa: CSVGTGAANYGYTF

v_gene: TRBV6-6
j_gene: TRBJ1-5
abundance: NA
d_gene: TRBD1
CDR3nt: TGTGCCAGCAGTTTAGCCATAGGGGACAGCCAGCCCCAGCATTTT
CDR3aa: CASSLAIGDSQPQHF

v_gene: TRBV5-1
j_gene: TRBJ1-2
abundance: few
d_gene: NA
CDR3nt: TGCGCCAGCAGCTTGGTATCCGGCGGCATCACTAACTATGGCTACACCTTC
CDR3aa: CASSLVSGGITNYGYTF

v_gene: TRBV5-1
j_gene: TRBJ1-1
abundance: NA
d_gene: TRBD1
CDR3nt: TGCGCCAGCAGCTTGGTACAGGGGCCGAACACTGAAGCTTTCTTT
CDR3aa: CASSLVQGPNTEAFF

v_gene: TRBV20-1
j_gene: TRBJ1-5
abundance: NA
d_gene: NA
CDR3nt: TGCAGTGCTAGTGTGGGGCTAGTCAATCAGCCCCAGCATTTT
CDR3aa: CSASVGLVNQPQHF

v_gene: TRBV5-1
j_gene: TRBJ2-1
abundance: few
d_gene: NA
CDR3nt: TGCGCCAGCAGCACCGGACAGTTAACGGACGAGCAGTTCTTC
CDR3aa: CASSTGQLTDEQFF

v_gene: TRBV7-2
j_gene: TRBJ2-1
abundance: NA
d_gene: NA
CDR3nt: TGTGCCAGCAGCTTACAGGGAAGGGGCAATGAGCAGTTCTTC
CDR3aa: CASSLQGRGNEQFF

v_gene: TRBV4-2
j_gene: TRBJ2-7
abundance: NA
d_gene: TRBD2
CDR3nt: TGTGCCAGCAGCCAAGATCTAAGGGCTAGCGGGAGGGGCGAGCAGTACTTC
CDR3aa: CASSQDLRASGRGEQYF

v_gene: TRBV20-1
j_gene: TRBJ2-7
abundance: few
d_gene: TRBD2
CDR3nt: TGCAGTGCTGAGACCCCAGTGGGGGGGTCCTACGAGCAGTACTTC
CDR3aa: CSAETPVGGSYEQYF

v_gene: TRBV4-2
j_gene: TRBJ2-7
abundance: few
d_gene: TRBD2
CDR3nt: TGTGCCAGCAGCCCACAGCGGGGGCTACGGACCTACGAGCAGTACTTC
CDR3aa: CASSPQRGLRTYEQYF

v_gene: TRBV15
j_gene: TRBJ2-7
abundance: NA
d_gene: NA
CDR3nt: TGTGCCACCAGCAGAGGTCTTGGGGGCGAAAGGTCCTACGAGCAGTACTTC
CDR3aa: CATSRGLGGERSYEQYF

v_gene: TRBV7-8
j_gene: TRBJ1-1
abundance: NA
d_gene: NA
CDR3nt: TGTGCCAGCAGCTTAGTGAGCGGGGGTGAAGCTTTCTTT
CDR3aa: CASSLVSGGEAFF

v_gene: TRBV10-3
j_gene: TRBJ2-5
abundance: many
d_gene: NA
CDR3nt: TGTGCCATCAGATCAGCCAGACTGGGTGGCGAGTACTTC
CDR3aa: CAIRSARLGGEYF

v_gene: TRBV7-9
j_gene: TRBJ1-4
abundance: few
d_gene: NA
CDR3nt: TGTGCCAGCAGCTTCGGGCCCGCGGGGGAAAAACTGTTTTTT
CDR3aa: CASSFGPAGEKLFF

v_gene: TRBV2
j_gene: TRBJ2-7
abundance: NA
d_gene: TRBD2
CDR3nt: TGTGCCAGCAGTGACCAGAGGGCTAGCGGAACCTACGAGCAGTACTTC
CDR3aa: CASSDQRASGTYEQYF

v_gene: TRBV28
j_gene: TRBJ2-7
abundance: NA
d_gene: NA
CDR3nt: TGTGCCAGCAGTCGACCGCCAGGGGGGGGCTCCTACGAGCAGTACTTC
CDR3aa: CASSRPPGGGSYEQYF

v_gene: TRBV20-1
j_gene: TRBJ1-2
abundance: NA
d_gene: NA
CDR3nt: TGCAGTGCTAGAGTCTACGCTTCGGGCTACACCTTC
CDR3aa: CSARVYASGYTF

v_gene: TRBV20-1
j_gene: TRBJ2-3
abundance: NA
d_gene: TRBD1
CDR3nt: TGCAGTGCCCACGGATCTATGGACAGGGTTAGAGATACGCAGTATTTT
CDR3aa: CSAHGSMDRVRDTQYF

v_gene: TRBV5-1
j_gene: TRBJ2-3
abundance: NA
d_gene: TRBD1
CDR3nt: TGCGCCAGCAGCGTGGGCAGGGGGAGCGCAGATACGCAGTATTTT
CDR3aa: CASSVGRGSADTQYF

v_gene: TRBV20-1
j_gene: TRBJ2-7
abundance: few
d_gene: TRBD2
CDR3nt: TGCAGTGCTAGTGTTCTAGCGGGAGAGCCCCCCTACGAGCAGTACTTC
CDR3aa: CSASVLAGEPPYEQYF

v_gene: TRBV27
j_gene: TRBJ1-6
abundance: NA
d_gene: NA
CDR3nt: TGTGCCAGCAGTCCCTCAGACACTGGAGGTAATTCACCCCTCCACTTT
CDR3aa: CASSPSDTGGNSPLHF

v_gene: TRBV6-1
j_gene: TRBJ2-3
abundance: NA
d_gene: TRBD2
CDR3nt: TGTGCCAGCAGTGTCCTTACTAGCGGGAGGAGCACAGATACGCAGTATTTT
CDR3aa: CASSVLTSGRSTDTQYF

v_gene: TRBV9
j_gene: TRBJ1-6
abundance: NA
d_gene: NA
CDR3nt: TGTGCCAGCAGCGTGTCTACATCCAACCATCCACCCCTCCACTTT
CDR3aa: CASSVSTSNHPPLHF

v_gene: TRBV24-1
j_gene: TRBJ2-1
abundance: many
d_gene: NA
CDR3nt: TGTGCCACCAGTGATTTCAATGAGCAGTTCTTC
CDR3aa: CATSDFNEQFF

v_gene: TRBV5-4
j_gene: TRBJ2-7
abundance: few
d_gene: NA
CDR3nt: TGTGCCAGCAGCCCACTTCCTGGGCGGACAGACAACTACGAGCAGTACTTC
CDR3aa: CASSPLPGRTDNYEQYF